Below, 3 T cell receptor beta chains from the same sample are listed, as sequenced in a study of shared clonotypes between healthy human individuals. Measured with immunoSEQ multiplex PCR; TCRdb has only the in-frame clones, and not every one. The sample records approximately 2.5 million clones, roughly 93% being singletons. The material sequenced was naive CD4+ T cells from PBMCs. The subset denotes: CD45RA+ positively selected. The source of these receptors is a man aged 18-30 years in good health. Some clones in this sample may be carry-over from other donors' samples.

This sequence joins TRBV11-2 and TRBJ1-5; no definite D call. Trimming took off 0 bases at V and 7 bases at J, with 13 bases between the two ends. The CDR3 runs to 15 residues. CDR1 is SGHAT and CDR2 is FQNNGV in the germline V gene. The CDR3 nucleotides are TGTGCCAGCAGCTTAGAGGGGAGCAAAAGGCAGCCCCAGCATTTT. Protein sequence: CASSLEGSKRQPQHF.

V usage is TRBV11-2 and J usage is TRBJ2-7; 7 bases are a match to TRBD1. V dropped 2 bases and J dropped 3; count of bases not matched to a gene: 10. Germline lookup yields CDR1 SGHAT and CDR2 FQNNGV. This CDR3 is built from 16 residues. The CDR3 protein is CASSLLGRDRYYEQYF. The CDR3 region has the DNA TGTGCCAGCAGCTTATTGGGCCGGGACAGATACTACGAGCAGTACTTC.

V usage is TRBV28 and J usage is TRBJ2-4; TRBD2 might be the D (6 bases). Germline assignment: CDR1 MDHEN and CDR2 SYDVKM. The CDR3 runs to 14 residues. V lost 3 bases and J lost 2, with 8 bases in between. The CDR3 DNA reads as TGTGCCAGCAGTTTGGGGGGTACCAAAAACATTCAGTACTTC. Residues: CASSLGGTKNIQYF.